A single sample is the source of the 28 T cell receptor beta chains below, sequenced in a study of beta chain features in type 1 diabetes. Since all of the isolated RNA was reverse transcribed, expressed TCRB transcripts were what got sequenced. Libraries were prepared by immunoSEQ multiplex PCR; TCRdb keeps only in-frame clonotypes and omits some of them. The table lists under 900,000 clones, 15% to 20% of them singletons. Sequencing was done on a sample of naive CD4+ T cells from blood. All receptors come from a woman aged 18-29 years in good health.

The CDR3 region has the DNA TGCGCCAGCAGCTCTAACAGGGACTCTGGAAACACCATATATTTT. Translation gives CASSSNRDSGNTIYF. The chain joins TRBV5-1 to TRBJ1-3; maybe TRBD1 (6 bases). Germline assignment: CDR1 SGHRS and CDR2 YFSETQ. The CDR3 runs to 15 residues. With 3 bases removed from V and 0 bases from J, the gap between germline ends came to 10 bases. The entire variable domain, with the rest obtained from reference TRBV5-1 and TRBJ1-3, is as follows: KAGVTQTPRYLIKTRGQQVTLSCSPISGHRSVSWYQQTPGQGLQFLFEYFSETQRNKGNFPGRFSGRQFSNSRSEMNVSTLELGDSALYLCASSSNRDSGNTIYFGEGSWLTVV.

This clone turned up a few times. The chain is built from TRBV5-4 and TRBJ2-7, with TRBD2 identical over 11 bases. J was trimmed by 5 bases and V by 3 bases; bases with no gene match: 7. This CDR3 is 15 amino acids long. The germline gives CDR1 SGHNT, CDR2 YYREEE (reference sequence). The CDR3, as DNA: TGTGCCAGCAGCTCCTTAGCGGGAGGGATCCACGAGCAGTACTTC. It specifies CASSSLAGGIHEQYF.

This clone was detected only a few times. The genes are TRBV27 and TRBJ2-5, with D perhaps TRBD2 (6 bases). Trimming removed 6 bases from V and 7 bases from J, with 15 bases in between. CDR1 and CDR2 from the germline V gene are MNHEY and SMNVEV (reference sequence). The CDR3 runs 13 residues. The CDR3 DNA reads TGTGCCAGCAGCCGCCGAGGGCGGGGGACCCAGTACTTC. It specifies CASSRRGRGTQYF.

This clone was seen more than once but under ten times. The J gene is TRBJ1-2, the V gene TRBV7-2; 7 nucleotides match TRBD1. The V gene's germline CDR1 is SGHTA and CDR2 FQGNSA. The CDR3 is 16 amino acids. Trimming cost V 5 bases and J 4 bases; bases outside gene matches: 13. In DNA, the CDR3 is TGTGCCAGCAGCAAAGACCCCCAGGGGGAGGGCTATGGCTACACCTTC. Its protein product is CASSKDPQGEGYGYTF.

The chain has TRBV7-2 and TRBJ2-1, with TRBD1 matching over 7 bases. V shed 1 base and J 5 bases; nucleotides not matched to a gene: 8. CDR3 length: 16 amino acids. The V gene's germline CDR1 is SGHTA and CDR2 FQGNSA. The CDR3: CASSLGGTAQNNEQFF. The CDR3 DNA reads TGTGCCAGCAGCTTAGGGGGGACAGCCCAAAACAATGAGCAGTTCTTC.

This clone was recorded a few times. V and J are TRBV19 and TRBJ1-5; D perhaps matches TRBD1 (5 bases). V dropped 3 bases and J dropped 2 bases, with 11 bases sitting between them. The CDR3 spans 15 residues. Looked up from germline, CDR1 is LNHDA and CDR2 is SQIVND (reference sequence). The CDR3 spells CASSIVGVGNQPQHF. The CDR3 DNA follows: TGTGCCAGTAGTATCGTAGGGGTCGGCAATCAGCCCCAGCATTTT.

The table lists this clone with a few counts. The V and J genes are TRBV7-9 and TRBJ2-5; the D gene is possibly TRBD1 (5 bases). Germline lookup yields CDR1 SEHNR and CDR2 FQNEAQ (reference sequence). V shed 2 bases and J shed 4 bases, with 17 bases lying between them. The CDR3 extends over 16 amino acids. As DNA, the CDR3 is TGTGCCAGCAGCTTACGGCAGGGTCCAAAGCTAGAGACCCAGTACTTC. Protein product: CASSLRQGPKLETQYF.

The table lists this clone with a few counts. The rearrangement links TRBV28 to TRBJ2-5; 11 bases map to TRBD2. V gave up 8 bases and J gave up 1 base; unmatched junction bases: 3. CDR3 length: 14 amino acids. The germline V gene has CDR1 MDHEN and CDR2 SYDVKM. The CDR3 loop reads CASASGGPQETQYF. CDR3 sequence (DNA): TGTGCCAGCGCTAGCGGGGGGCCCCAAGAGACCCAGTACTTC.

This clone came up a few times. The chain recombines TRBV5-1 with TRBJ2-1, with D possibly being TRBD2 (6 bases). Germline values: CDR1 SGHRS, CDR2 YFSETQ. The CDR3 consists of 16 residues. Trimming pared 0 bases from V and 0 bases from J, leaving 10 bases between. The CDR3 DNA is TGCGCCAGCAGCTTGGGTGGCGGGACCTCCTACAATGAGCAGTTCTTC. It specifies CASSLGGGTSYNEQFF.

V and J are TRBV27 and TRBJ1-1, with a weak D call TRBD1 (5 bases). V dropped 4 bases and J dropped 6 bases, with 9 bases sitting between them. The V gene's germline CDR1 is MNHEY and CDR2 SMNVEV (reference sequence). The CDR3 runs 12 residues. Written as DNA, the CDR3 is TGTGCCAGCAGTTCTGGGGGGGCTGAAGCTTTCTTT. It is translated as CASSSGGAEAFF.

The chain couples TRBV19 to TRBJ2-7; 8 nucleotides line up with TRBD2. The V gene's germline CDR1 is LNHDA and CDR2 SQIVND (reference sequence). Unmatched junction bases numbered 10, after V lost 8 bases and J lost 4 bases. The CDR3 has 14 amino acids. The CDR3 protein is CASSYAGGTYEQYF. The CDR3 bases are TGTGCCAGTTCATACGCGGGAGGCACATACGAGCAGTACTTC.

In its sample, this clone was seen a few times. The chain uses TRBV7-2 and TRBJ1-1; D is unresolved. The V end was cut by 3 bases, the J end by 4 bases, with 6 bases between. Germline V gene lookup returns CDR1 SGHTA and CDR2 FQGNSA. The CDR3 covers 12 residues. CDR3 sequence (DNA): TGTGCCAGCAGCTTTTCGACCACTGAAGCTTTCTTT. This encodes CASSFSTTEAFF.

This clone was recorded a few times. This sequence joins TRBV7-2 and TRBJ2-7; 13 bases agree with TRBD2. The length of the CDR3 is 16 residues. Germline trimming cut 5 bases from V and 3 bases from J; bases unmatched to any gene: 7. Germline CDR1 SGHTA, CDR2 FQGNSA. This CDR3 reads CASSLPGLAGYYEQYF. The CDR3 coding sequence is TGTGCCAGCAGCCTGCCGGGACTAGCGGGGTACTACGAGCAGTACTTC.

V gene TRBV6-6 combines with J gene TRBJ1-2; D is undetermined. The CDR3 has 14 amino acids. CDR1 and CDR2 from the germline V gene are MNHNY and SVGAGI (reference sequence). V was trimmed by 0 bases and J by 3 bases, leaving 8 bases between them. Here the CDR3 reads CASSYSGAYYGYTF. The DNA of the CDR3 is TGTGCCAGCAGTTACTCAGGAGCCTACTATGGCTACACCTTC.

This clone was seen only a few times. This chain links TRBV28 with TRBJ2-1; a weak D match, TRBD1 (6 bases). The germline V gene encodes CDR1 MDHEN and CDR2 SYDVKM. V lost 2 bases to trimming and J lost 5 bases, with 19 bases between them. This CDR3 is built from 17 residues. CDR3 coding DNA: TGTGCCAGCAGTTTACTTTCAAGAGGCAGGGGAGACAATGAGCAGTTCTTC. Translated, it gives CASSLLSRGRGDNEQFF.

In its sample, this clone was seen once. The rearrangement joins TRBV16 to TRBJ2-6; D is undetermined. The V end lost 2 bases, the J end lost 2 bases, and 10 bases lay between the germline ends. From germline, CDR1 is KGHSY and CDR2 FQNENV. This CDR3 has 16 residues. CDR3 coding DNA: TGTGCCAGCAGCCAACCGCCGGGTACTGGGGCCAACGTCCTGACTTTC. This sequence encodes CASSQPPGTGANVLTF.

The chain links TRBV11-2 to TRBJ2-1; 7 bases are a match to TRBD1. With V trimmed by 2 bases and J by 8 bases, 6 bases remained unmatched. Germline CDR1 and CDR2: SGHAT and FQNNGV. The CDR3 has 14 amino acids. In DNA form, the CDR3 reads TGTGCCAGCAGCTTATTCGGGACAGTCCATGAGCAGTTCTTC. Encoded protein: CASSLFGTVHEQFF.

This clone was recorded at least ten times. In DNA, the CDR3 is TGTGCCAGCAGCCAGTCGGGCCCTGAGCAGTTCTTC. Encoded protein: CASSQSGPEQFF. The rearrangement joins TRBV14 to TRBJ2-1; D unclear. Germline V gene data show CDR1 as SGHDN and CDR2 as FVKESK. The V gene lost 3 bases and the J gene lost 9 bases, with 9 bases spanning the gap. The CDR3 covers 12 residues.

This clone was seen a handful of times. The rearrangement joins TRBV5-4 to TRBJ2-5, with D maybe TRBD2 (6 bases). Germline values: CDR1 SGHNT, CDR2 YYREEE (reference sequence). The CDR3 runs to 13 residues. Trimming took 2 bases from V and 3 from J, leaving 8 bases between them. The CDR3 loop reads CASSFVAEETQYF. CDR3 nucleotide sequence: TGTGCCAGCAGCTTCGTAGCGGAAGAGACCCAGTACTTC.

The table lists this clone with a few counts. The rearrangement joins TRBV27 to TRBJ1-5; 9 bases are a match to TRBD1. The CDR3 contains 15 residues. V gave up 5 bases and J gave up 1 base; unmatched junction bases: 3. Germline CDR1 MNHEY, CDR2 SMNVEV (reference sequence). For the CDR3, the DNA is TGTGCCAGCAGTCACAGGGGGCTGAGCAATCAGCCCCAGCATTTT. As protein: CASSHRGLSNQPQHF.

In its sample, this clone was seen a few times. The chain carries TRBV11-2 and TRBJ2-3; either TRBD1 or TRBD2 may fit D (5 bases each). V was clipped by 6 bases and J by 3 bases, with 13 bases between them. The CDR3 totals 14 residues. CDR1 is SGHAT and CDR2 is FQNNGV in the germline V gene. The CDR3 DNA is TGTGCCAGCAGGGCAACCGGGGCAACAGATACGCAGTATTTT. Translated: CASRATGATDTQYF.

This clone was found a few times. The chain is built from TRBV29-1 and TRBJ2-1, with D possibly matching TRBD2 (6 bases). Per germline, CDR1 SQVTM and CDR2 ANQGSEA. CDR3 size: 13 residues. Trimming removed 2 bases from V and 5 bases from J, with 10 bases in between. The DNA for the CDR3 is TGCAGCGTTGAAAGGCTAGCGAACAATGAGCAGTTCTTC. Residues: CSVERLANNEQFF.

This clone has just a few counts. V is TRBV20-1 and J is TRBJ2-7; 7 bases are shared with TRBD2. CDR1 and CDR2 from the germline V gene are DFQATT and SNEGSKA (reference sequence). V was pared by 7 bases and J by 4 bases, with 1 base of the junction left unmatched. The CDR3 loop spans 10 amino acids. In nucleotides, the CDR3 is TGCAGTGGACTAGCTTACGAGCAGTACTTC. It yields the protein CSGLAYEQYF.

In this sample, this clone turned up a few times. This chain joins TRBV28 and TRBJ2-3; D is perhaps TRBD2 (6 bases). Germline V gives CDR1 MDHEN, CDR2 SYDVKM. The CDR3 runs 17 residues. The V end was cut by 6 bases, the J end by 0 bases, with 19 bases between. Written as DNA, the CDR3 is TGTGCCAGCAGCCCCCTTGTCGGGAGCGGGAGCACAGATACGCAGTATTTT. Translating gives CASSPLVGSGSTDTQYF.

This clone was observed a handful of times. The same CDR3 is also encoded by other DNA sequences in this sample. V gene TRBV20-1 combines with J gene TRBJ1-4; no firm D call. The V end lost 6 bases, the J end lost 8 bases, and 10 bases lay between the germline ends. This CDR3 is 11 amino acids long. Germline assignment: CDR1 DFQATT and CDR2 SNEGSKA (reference sequence). For the CDR3, the DNA is TGCAGTGCCCGAGGCGGGGAAAAACTGTTTTTT. Translated: CSARGGEKLFF.

With respect to this clone: Distinct nucleotide sequences in the sample also encode this CDR3. V is TRBV28 and J is TRBJ2-5; D is undetermined. V was pared by 3 bases and J by 0 bases, with 5 bases between. This CDR3 contains 13 residues. The germline gives CDR1 MDHEN, CDR2 SYDVKM. The CDR3 region is CASSLYNQETQYF. In DNA form, the CDR3 reads TGTGCCAGCAGTTTGTACAACCAAGAGACCCAGTACTTC.

The sample holds a few counts of this clone. The chain links TRBV19 to TRBJ1-3; unclear D gene. The CDR3 covers 15 residues. Trimming cost V 6 bases and J 0 bases, with 12 bases left between them. CDR1 LNHDA and CDR2 SQIVND come from the germline V gene (reference sequence). This CDR3 is CASSYSGYSGNTIYF. CDR3 bases: TGTGCCAGTAGCTACAGTGGGTACTCTGGAAACACCATATATTTT.

This clone was detected only a few times. The chain couples TRBV19 to TRBJ1-2, with 7 bases lining up with TRBD1. J gave up 12 bases and V 6 bases, and 16 bases lay outside the gene matches. Germline V gene data show CDR1 as LNHDA and CDR2 as SQIVND (reference sequence). The CDR3 has 14 residues. As DNA, the CDR3 is TGTGCCAGTAGCAGAGACAGGGATCATGTTCGTCACACCTTC. It codes for CASSRDRDHVRHTF.